The clone carrying this T cell receptor beta chain was counted only a few times. Per germline, CDR1 SGHVS and CDR2 FNYEAQ. CDR3 size: 18 residues. The V end was cut by 5 bases, the J end by 7 bases, with 26 bases between. Generation of bulk TCR libraries relied on previously described methods and listed TCR primers. TCRdb re-called the PCR reads through MiXCR, storing one row per CDR3 protein. The profile shows approximately 630,000 distinct CDR3 sequences, 25% of them singletons. The authors sorted naive CD8 T cells as CD8+CD4-CCR7+CD45RA+. These data are taken from a study of molecular identifiers for immune sequencing clone quantification.

J is TRBJ2-2 and V is TRBV7-6; tentative D call: TRBD2 (5 bases). The source is a human donor in good health. Some libraries in this study had Jurkat cell RNA spiked in. The sequenced sample consisted of naive CD8+ T cells from blood, with Jurkat cell RNA spiked in. Subset specified: FACS-sorted CD8+CD4-CCR7+CD45RA+ naive T cells. CDR3 residues: CASSDRPRGSGSGGELFF. The CDR3 nucleotides are TGTGCCAGCAGCGACCGACCTAGAGGGTCTGGTAGTGGCGGGGAGCTGTTTTTT.